A selection of T cell receptor beta chains follows, all from one sample in a study of beta chain features in type 1 diabetes. Measured with immunoSEQ multiplex PCR; TCRdb has only the in-frame clones, and not every one. The table lists roughly 120,000 clones, almost 40% of them singletons. The sequenced sample was stem cell memory CD4+ T cells from blood. The receptors originated from a woman under 30 in good health. Both conserved end residues are part of each CDR3. Fields, in order: J gene, D gene, V gene, clone size, CDR3 DNA, CDR3 protein. A D gene is named only where the DNA matches it firmly. Clone size is shown for a subset of rows, as once, few, many or a class of expanded clone.

TRBJ2-7 TRBD2 TRBV9 few TGTGCCAGCAGCGCAGGTTCGACTAGCGTTGCCTACGAGCAGTACTTC CASSAGSTSVAYEQYF
TRBJ1-4 NA TRBV6-1 NA TGTGCCAGCAGTAGCTCCAGGGGTGAAAAACTGTTTTTT CASSSSRGEKLFF
TRBJ1-1 NA TRBV2 NA TGTGCCAGCAGTGGTCACAGGAACACTGAAGCTTTCTTT CASSGHRNTEAFF
TRBJ2-1 TRBD2 TRBV18 NA TGTGCCAGCTCACCAAAACTAGCGGTCTACAATGAGCAGTTCTTC CASSPKLAVYNEQFF
TRBJ1-2 NA TRBV29-1 NA TGCAGCGTCGAGGTGGCCTATGGCTACACCTTC CSVEVAYGYTF
TRBJ2-1 TRBD2 TRBV7-2 few TGTGCCAGCAGCTTCATACTAGCGGGCCTCTACAATGAGCAGTTCTTC CASSFILAGLYNEQFF
TRBJ2-1 NA TRBV7-2 NA TGTGCCAGCAGCTCCCGTCCTTTGAATGAGCAGTTCTTC CASSSRPLNEQFF
TRBJ2-6 NA TRBV7-8 NA TGTGCCAGCAGCTGGTACAGGGCAGCAAGTTCTGGGGCCAACGTCCTGACTTTC CASSWYRAASSGANVLTF
TRBJ2-4 TRBD1 TRBV2 NA TGTGCCAGCAGGGGACAGGAACGGGGCATTCAGTACTTC CASRGQERGIQYF
TRBJ2-3 TRBD2 TRBV18 NA TGTGCCAGCTCACCACTAGCGGGAACCACAGATACGCAGTATTTT CASSPLAGTTDTQYF
TRBJ2-4 TRBD1 TRBV7-9 few TGTGCCAGCAGCCCCCTGACAGGGCAGCTGAACATTCAGTACTTC CASSPLTGQLNIQYF
TRBJ2-7 TRBD2 TRBV28 NA TGTGCCAGCAGTTTACCGGGACTAGCAGGCTACGAGCAGTACTTC CASSLPGLAGYEQYF
TRBJ2-1 NA TRBV27 few TGTGCCAGCAGTTCCCCGGGGGTCAGGGGGAACAATGAGCAGTTCTTC CASSSPGVRGNNEQFF
TRBJ1-5 NA TRBV7-9 NA TGTGCCAGCAGCTTCAGGGAAGAGCCCCAGCATTTT CASSFREEPQHF
TRBJ2-5 TRBD2 TRBV7-3 few TGTGCCAGCAGCCGTAGCGGGGAGACCCAGTACTTC CASSRSGETQYF
TRBJ1-1 NA TRBV25-1 NA TGTGCCAGCAAGTTTTCAGTGAACACTGAAGCTTTCTTT CASKFSVNTEAFF
TRBJ2-3 TRBD1 TRBV11-2 NA TGTGCCAGCAGCCGGATGGGAAGGGGGCGAGATACGCAGTATTTT CASSRMGRGRDTQYF
TRBJ2-7 TRBD2 TRBV7-6 few TGTGCCAGCAGCTTTAGCGGGTGGGCCTCCTACGAGCAGTACTTC CASSFSGWASYEQYF
TRBJ2-7 TRBD2 TRBV6-5 NA TGTGCCAGCAGTTCGCCCCAAGCGGGAGGGAGCTACGAGCAGTACTTC CASSSPQAGGSYEQYF
TRBJ2-7 TRBD2 TRBV30 NA TGTGCCCGAAGGACTAGCGGGGCCTACGAGCAGTACTTC CARRTSGAYEQYF
TRBJ2-7 TRBD2 TRBV7-9 few TGTGCCAGCGGGAGGGACTCCTACGAGCAGTACTTC CASGRDSYEQYF